The sequence of this TCR beta chain was determined in a study of blood T cell repertoires in COVID-19. V lost 4 bases and J 0 bases, leaving 9 bases between the germline ends. Germline CDR1 is MNHEY and CDR2 is SVGAGI. This CDR3 spans 14 amino acids. The count of this clone is one. The repertoire was sequenced with immunoSEQ multiplex PCR; TCRdb's copy has only in-frame clones and lacks some. Of 130,000 to 150,000 clones listed, around 84% are singletons. This TCR was sampled from a man aged 55-75 years with active or convalescent COVID-19. The chain employs TRBV6-5 and TRBJ1-1, with D possibly matching TRBD1 (5 bases). The sample was peripheral blood. The CDR3 here is CASSWNRMNTEAFF. DNA of the CDR3: TGTGCCAGCAGTTGGAACAGGATGAACACTGAAGCTTTCTTT.